This TCR beta chain was recovered during a study of CD8+ T cells in alopecia areata. Findings and limits, study-wide: Higher clonality was seen in lesional scalp than in normal scalp, especially in alopecia totalis/universalis.

On this clone: The antigen is not known.

The CDR3 has 15 residues. The V gene's germline CDR1 is SGHDT and CDR2 YYEEEE. Trimming took 2 bases from V and 8 from J; bases not matched to a gene: 12. A FACSAria was used to sort CD4+ and CD8+ T cells. These cells came from PBMCs. Following RNA extraction, reverse transcription yielded cDNA that acted as the sequencing template. The data were produced by immunoSEQ multiplex PCR, yet TCRdb's version contains in-frame clones alone and is incomplete. The table shows around 190,000 clones, with more than 55% occurring only once. The specimen sequenced was CD8+ T cells sorted from blood. This chain uses TRBV5-6 with TRBJ1-2, with 7 bases matching TRBD1. The TCR comes from a human donor in good health. CDR3 nucleotide sequence: TGTGCCAGCAGCTTCGGGACAGATCGGACAGGCGGCTACACCTTC. Protein: CASSFGTDRTGGYTF.